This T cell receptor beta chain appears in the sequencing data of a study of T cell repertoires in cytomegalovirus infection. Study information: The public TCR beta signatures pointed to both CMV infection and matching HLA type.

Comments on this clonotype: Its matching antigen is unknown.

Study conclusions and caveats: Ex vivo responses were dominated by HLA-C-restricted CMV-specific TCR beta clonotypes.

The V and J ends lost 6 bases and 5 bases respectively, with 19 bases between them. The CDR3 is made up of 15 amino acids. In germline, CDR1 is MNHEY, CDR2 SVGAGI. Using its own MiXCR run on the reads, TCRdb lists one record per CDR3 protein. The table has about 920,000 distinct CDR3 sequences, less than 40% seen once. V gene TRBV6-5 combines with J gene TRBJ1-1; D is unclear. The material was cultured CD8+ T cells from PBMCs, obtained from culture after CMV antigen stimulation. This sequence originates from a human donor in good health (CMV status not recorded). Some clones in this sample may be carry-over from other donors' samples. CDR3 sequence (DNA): TGTGCCAGCAGAGCCTTTGTAGGGCCTGGGACTGAAGCTTTCTTT. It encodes CASRAFVGPGTEAFF.